The sequence of this T cell receptor beta chain was determined in a study of Graves' ophthalmopathy and Graves' hyperthyroidism. Broader study findings: Sensitivity reached 85% to 90% and specificity approximately 81% for a 13-signature model separating ophthalmopathy from stable hyperthyroidism.

Each hyperthyroidism patient was newly diagnosed, with under 2 months' duration, and aged 18 to 65. The diagnosis combined clinical symptoms, thyroxine, TRAb, thyroid ultrasound and orbital computed tomography scans. CDR1 DFQATT and CDR2 SNEGSKA come from the germline V gene (reference sequence). V lost 1 base and J 6 bases, leaving 13 bases between the germline ends. The CDR3 has 14 amino acids. This clonotype showed up just a few times. Its antigen is not known. For repertoire sequencing, the TCR beta CDR3 regions were amplified from RNA transcripts. The library came from an HTBI-primed first-round RT-PCR and a second-round multiplex PCR. TCRdb analysed the multiplex PCR reads with MiXCR anew, one entry per CDR3 protein. Of 500,000 to 700,000 distinct CDR3 sequences detected, approximately 21% appear once; the ten largest clones hold approximately 7%.

The sequence derives from a woman younger than 35 with stable Graves' hyperthyroidism. Some clones in this sample may be carry-over from other donors' samples. The chain employs TRBV20-1 and TRBJ1-5; maybe TRBD1 (5 bases). Sample: peripheral blood. CDR3 protein: CSARVPGGGQPQHF. CDR3 DNA: TGCAGTGCTAGAGTACCGGGGGGAGGTCAGCCCCAGCATTTT.